This T cell receptor (beta chain) was found in a study of blood T cell repertoires in COVID-19. About the study: There were acute and convalescent COVID-19 samples, and they came from the United States, Italy and Spain. PBMCs, B-cell-depleted T cells, or T cells provided the cDNA or gDNA that made up the material.

The CDR3 has 14 residues. CDR1 is SGHRS and CDR2 is YFSETQ in the germline V gene. V shed 5 bases, J shed 3 bases, and the junction held 6 bases outside the gene matches. Per the original data handling: Amplification of reference gene primers was used by the study to estimate nucleated cell counts. This table comes from immunoSEQ multiplex PCR, and its TCRdb copy is limited to in-frame clones, with some not included. V, J and clone size are taken as reported in that table, and D and trimming were inferred from the DNA itself. The table has around 60,000 clones, over 75% seen once; the top ten hold about 16%.

Sequencing was done on a sample of peripheral blood. The V call is TRBV5-1, the J call TRBJ2-3; TRBD1 matches at 7 bases. The source is a man older than 75 with acute or convalescent COVID-19. The CDR3 nucleotides are TGCGCCAGCAGTCCTGGGACAGTAACAGATACGCAGTATTTT. This translates into CASSPGTVTDTQYF.